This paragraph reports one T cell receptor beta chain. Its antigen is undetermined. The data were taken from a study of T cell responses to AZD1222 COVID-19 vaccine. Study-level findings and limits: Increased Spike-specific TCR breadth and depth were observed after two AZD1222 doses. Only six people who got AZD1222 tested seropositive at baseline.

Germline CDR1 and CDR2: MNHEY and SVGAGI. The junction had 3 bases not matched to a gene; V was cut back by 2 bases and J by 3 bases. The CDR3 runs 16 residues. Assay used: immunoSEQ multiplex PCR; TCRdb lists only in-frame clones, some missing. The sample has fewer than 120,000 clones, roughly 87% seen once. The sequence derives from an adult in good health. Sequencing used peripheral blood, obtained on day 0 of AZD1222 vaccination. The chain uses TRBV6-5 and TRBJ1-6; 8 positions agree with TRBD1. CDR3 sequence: CASSYGDRIYNSPLHF. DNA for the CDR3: TGTGCCAGCAGTTACGGGGACAGGATCTATAATTCACCCCTCCACTTT.